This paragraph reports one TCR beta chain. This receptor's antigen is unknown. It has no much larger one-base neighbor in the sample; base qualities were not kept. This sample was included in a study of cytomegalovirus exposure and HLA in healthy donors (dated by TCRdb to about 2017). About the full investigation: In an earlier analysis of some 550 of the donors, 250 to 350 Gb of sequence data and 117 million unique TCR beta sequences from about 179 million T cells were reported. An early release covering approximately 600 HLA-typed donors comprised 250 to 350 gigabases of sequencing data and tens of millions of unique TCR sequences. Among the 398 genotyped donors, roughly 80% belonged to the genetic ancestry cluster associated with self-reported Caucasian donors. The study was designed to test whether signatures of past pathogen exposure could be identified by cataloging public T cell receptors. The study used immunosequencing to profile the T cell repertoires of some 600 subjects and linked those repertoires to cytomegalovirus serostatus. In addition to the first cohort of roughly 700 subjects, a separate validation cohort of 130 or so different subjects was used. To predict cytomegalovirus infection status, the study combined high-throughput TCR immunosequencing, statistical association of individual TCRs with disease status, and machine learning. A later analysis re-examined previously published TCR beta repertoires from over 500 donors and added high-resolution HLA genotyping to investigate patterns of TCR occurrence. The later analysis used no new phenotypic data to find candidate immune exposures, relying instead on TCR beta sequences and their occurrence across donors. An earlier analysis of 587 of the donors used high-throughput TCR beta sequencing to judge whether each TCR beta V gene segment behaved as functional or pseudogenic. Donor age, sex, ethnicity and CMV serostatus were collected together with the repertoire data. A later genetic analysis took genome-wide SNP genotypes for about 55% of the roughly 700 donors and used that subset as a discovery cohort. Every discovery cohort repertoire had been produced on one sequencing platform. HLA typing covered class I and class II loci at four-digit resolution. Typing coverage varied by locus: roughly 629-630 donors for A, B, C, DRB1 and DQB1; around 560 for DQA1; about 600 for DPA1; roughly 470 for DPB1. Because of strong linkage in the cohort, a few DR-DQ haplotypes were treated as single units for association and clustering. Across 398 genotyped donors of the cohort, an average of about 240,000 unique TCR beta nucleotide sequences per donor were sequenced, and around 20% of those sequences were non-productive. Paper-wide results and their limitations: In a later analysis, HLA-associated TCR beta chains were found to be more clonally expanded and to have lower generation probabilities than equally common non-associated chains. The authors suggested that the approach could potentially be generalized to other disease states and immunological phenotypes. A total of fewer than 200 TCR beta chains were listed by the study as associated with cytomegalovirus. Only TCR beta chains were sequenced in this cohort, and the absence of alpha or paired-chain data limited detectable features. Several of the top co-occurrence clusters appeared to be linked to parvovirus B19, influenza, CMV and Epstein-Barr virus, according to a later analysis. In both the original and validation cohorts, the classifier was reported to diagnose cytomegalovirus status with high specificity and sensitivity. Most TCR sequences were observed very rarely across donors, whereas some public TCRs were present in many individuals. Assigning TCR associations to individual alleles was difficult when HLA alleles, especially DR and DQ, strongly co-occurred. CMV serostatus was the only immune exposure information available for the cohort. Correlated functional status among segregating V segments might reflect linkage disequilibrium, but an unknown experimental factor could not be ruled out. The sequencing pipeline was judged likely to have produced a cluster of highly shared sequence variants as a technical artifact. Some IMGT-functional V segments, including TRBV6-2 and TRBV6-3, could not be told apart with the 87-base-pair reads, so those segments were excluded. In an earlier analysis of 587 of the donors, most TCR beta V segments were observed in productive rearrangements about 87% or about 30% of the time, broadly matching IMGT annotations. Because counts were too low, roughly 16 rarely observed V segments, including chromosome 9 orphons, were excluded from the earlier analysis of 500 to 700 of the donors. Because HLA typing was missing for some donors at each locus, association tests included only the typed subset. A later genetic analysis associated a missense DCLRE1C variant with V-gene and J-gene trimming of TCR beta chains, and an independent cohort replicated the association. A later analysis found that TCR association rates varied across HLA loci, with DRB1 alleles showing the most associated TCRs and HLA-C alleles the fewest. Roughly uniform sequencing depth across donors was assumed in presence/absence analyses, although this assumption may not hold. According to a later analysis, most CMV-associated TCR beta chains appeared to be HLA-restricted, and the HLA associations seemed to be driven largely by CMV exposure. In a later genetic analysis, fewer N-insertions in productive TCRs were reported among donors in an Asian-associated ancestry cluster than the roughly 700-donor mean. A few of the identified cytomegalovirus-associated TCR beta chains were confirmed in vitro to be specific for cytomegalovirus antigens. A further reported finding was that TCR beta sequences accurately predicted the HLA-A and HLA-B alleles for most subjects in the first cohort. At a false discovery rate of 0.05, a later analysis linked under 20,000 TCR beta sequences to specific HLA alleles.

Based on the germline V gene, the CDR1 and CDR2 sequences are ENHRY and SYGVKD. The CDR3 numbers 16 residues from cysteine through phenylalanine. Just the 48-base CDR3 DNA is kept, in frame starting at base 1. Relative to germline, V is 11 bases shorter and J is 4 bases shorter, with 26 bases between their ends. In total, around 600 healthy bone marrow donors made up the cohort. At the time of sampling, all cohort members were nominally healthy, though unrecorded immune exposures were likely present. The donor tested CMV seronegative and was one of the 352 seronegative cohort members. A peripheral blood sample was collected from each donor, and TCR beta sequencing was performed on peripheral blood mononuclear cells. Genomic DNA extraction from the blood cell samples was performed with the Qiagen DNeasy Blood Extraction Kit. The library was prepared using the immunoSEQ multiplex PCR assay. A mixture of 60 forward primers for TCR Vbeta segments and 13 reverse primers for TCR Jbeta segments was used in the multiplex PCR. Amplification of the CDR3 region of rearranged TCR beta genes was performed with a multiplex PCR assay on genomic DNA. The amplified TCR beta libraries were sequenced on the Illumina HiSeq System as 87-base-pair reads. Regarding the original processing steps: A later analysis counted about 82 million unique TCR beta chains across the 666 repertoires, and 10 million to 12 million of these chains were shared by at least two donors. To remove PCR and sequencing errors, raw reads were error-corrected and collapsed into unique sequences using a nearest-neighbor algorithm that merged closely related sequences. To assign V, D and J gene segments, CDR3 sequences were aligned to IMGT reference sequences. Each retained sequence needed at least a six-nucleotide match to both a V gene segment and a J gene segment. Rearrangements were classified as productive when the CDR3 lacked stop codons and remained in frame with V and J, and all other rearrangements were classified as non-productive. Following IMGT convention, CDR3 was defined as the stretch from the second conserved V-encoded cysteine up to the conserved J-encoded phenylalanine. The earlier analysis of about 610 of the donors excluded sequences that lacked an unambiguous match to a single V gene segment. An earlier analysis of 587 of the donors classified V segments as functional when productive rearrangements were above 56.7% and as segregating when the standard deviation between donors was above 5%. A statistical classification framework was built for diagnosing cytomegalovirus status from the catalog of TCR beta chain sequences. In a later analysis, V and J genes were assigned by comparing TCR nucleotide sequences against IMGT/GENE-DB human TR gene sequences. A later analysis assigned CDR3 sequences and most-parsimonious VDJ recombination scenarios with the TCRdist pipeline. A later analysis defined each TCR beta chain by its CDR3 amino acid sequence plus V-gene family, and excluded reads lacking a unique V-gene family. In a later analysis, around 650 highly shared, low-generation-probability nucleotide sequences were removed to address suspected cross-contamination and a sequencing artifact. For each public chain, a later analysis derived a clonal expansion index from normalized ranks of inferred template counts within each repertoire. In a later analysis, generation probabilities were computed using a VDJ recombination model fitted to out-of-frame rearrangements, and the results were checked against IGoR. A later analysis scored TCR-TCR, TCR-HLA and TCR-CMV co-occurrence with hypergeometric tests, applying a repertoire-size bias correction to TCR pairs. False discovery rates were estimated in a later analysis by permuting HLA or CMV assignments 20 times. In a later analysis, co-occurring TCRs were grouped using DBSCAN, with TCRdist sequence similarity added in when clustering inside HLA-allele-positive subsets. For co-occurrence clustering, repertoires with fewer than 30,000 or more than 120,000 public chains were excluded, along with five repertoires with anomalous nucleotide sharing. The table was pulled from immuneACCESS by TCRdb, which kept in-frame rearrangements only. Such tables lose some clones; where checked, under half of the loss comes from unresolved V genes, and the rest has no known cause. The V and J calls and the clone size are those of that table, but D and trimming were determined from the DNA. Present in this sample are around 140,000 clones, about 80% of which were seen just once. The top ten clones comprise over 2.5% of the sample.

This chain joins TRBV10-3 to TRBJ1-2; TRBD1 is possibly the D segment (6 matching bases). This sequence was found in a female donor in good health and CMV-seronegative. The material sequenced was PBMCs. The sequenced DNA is TGTGCCGCGTCAGGGTCACAGGGATGGGGTAGCTATGGCTACACCTTC. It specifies CAASGSQGWGSYGYTF.